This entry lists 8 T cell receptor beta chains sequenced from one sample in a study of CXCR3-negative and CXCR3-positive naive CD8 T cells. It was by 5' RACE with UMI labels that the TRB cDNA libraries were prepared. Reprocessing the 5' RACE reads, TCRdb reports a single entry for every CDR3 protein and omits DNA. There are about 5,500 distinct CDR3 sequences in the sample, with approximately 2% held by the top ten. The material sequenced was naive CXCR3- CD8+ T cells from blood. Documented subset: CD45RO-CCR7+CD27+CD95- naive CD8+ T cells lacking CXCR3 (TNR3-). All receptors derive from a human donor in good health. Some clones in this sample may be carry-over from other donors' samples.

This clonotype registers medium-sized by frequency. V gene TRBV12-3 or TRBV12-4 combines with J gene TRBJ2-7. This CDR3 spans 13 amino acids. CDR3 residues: CASSFSVTYEQYF.

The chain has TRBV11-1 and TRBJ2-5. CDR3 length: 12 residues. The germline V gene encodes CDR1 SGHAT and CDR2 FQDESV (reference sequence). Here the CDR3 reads CASSLVDKTQYF.

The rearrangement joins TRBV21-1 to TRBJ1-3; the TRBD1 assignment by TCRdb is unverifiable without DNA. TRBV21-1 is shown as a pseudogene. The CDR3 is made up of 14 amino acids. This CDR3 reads CAIGQGARGNTIYF.

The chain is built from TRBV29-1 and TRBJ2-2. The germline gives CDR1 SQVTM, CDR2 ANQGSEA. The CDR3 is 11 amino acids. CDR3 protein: CSVERAGELFF.

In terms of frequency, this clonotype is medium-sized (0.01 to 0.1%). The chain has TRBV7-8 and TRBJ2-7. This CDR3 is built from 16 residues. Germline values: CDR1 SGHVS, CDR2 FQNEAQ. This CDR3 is CASSLVETLSSYEQYF. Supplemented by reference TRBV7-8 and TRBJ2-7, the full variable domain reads GAGVSQSPRYKVAKRGQDVALRCDPISGHVSLFWYQQALGQGPEFLTYFQNEAQLDKSGLPSDRFFAERPEGSVSTLKIQRTQQEDSAVYLCASSLVETLSSYEQYFGPGTRLTVT.

The CDR3 loop reads CASSIIWATLNTGELFF. The chain links TRBV19 to TRBJ2-2; lacking DNA, the TRBD2 call made by TCRdb goes unchecked. The CDR3 length is 17 residues. Germline lookup yields CDR1 LNHDA and CDR2 SQIVND (reference sequence).

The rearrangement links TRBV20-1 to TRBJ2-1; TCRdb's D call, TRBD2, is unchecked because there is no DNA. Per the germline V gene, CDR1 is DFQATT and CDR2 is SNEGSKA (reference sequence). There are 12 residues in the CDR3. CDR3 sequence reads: CSARWAGGEQFF.

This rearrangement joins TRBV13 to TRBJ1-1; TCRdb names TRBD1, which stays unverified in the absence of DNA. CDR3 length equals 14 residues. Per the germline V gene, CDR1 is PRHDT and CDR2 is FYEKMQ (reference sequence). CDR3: CASSPGRRNTEAFF. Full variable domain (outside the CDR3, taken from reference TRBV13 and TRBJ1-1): AAGVIQSPRHLIKEKRETATLKCYPIPRHDTVYWYQQGPGQDPQFLISFYEKMQSDKGSIPDRFSAQQFSDYHSELNMSSLELGDSALYFCASSPGRRNTEAFFGQGTRLTVV.